This T cell receptor beta chain was observed in a study of blood T cell repertoires in COVID-19. On the study more broadly: The United States, Italy and Spain provided the acute and convalescent COVID-19 samples.

Assay: immunoSEQ multiplex PCR; the TCRdb copy retains only in-frame clones and omits some. The sample holds under 300,000 clones, approximately 86% seen once. In germline, CDR1 is LGHDT, CDR2 YNNKEL (reference sequence). The V segment lost 1 base and the J segment 5 bases; nucleotides outside the gene matches: 9. This CDR3 contains 16 residues. Each participant's cohort was designated according to participant-reported clinical history. The chain couples TRBV3-1 (or the pseudogene TRBV3-2) to TRBJ1-2, with 8 bases fitting TRBD1. The source is a woman between 40 and 50 years old with acute COVID-19. Sequenced: PBMCs or T cells enriched from blood (not recorded which). CDR3 DNA: TGTGCCAGCAGCCAAGCAGGGGGCGCAGGGGTATATGGCTACACCTTC. Protein sequence: CASSQAGGAGVYGYTF.